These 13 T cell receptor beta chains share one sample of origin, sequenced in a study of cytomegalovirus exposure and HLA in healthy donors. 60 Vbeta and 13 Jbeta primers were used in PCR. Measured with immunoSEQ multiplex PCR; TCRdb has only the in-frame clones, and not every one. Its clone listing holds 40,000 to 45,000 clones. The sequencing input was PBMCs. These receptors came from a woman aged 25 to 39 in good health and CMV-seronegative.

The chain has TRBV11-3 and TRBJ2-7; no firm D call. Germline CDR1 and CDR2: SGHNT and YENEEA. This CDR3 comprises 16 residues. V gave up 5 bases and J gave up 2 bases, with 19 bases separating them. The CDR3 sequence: CASSHRWVPDTYEQYF. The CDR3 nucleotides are TGTGCCAGCAGCCATCGGTGGGTCCCTGACACCTACGAGCAGTACTTC.

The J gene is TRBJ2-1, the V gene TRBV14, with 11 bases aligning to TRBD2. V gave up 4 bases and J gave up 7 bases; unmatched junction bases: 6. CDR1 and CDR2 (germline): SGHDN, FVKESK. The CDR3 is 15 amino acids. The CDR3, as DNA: TGTGCCAGCAGCCCGTCTAGCGGGAGGTTGAATGAGCAGTTCTTC. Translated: CASSPSSGRLNEQFF.

The CDR3 loop is CASGLLAPSGRFSGELFF. The CDR3 nucleotides read TGTGCTAGTGGTTTGTTAGCTCCTAGCGGGAGGTTCTCCGGGGAGCTGTTTTTT. The chain is built from TRBV12-5 and TRBJ2-2; 11 bases are a match to TRBD2. The CDR3 sequence is 18 residues long. Germline CDR1 reads LGHNT; CDR2 reads FRNRAP. V was pared by 2 bases and J by 6 bases, with 11 bases of the junction left unmatched.

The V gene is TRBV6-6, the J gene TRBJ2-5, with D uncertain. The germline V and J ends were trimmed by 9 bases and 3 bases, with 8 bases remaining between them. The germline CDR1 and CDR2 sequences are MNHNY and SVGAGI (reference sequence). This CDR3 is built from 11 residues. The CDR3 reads CASAREETQYF. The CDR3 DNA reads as TGTGCCAGTGCTCGAGAAGAGACCCAGTACTTC.

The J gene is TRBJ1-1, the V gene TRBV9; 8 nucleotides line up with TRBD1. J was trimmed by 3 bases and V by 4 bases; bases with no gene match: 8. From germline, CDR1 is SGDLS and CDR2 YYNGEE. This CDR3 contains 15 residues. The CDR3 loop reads CASSPGQGGDTEAFF. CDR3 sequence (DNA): TGTGCCAGCAGCCCCGGACAGGGAGGGGACACTGAAGCTTTCTTT.

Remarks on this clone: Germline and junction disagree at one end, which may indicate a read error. The CDR3 sequence is CASSRTSGSHNEQFF. Written as DNA, the CDR3 is TGTGCTAGCAGCAGGACTAGCGGGAGTCACAATGAGCAGTTCTTC. This chain connects TRBV7-7 to TRBJ2-1; 13 bases line up with TRBD2. This CDR3 spans 15 amino acids. Germline CDR1 and CDR2: SSHAT and FNYEAQ (reference sequence).

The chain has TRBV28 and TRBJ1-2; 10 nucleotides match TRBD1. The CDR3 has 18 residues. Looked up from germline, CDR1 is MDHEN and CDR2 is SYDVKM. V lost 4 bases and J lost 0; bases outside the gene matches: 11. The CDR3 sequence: CASSSPGQGMGANYGYTF. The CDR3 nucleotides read TGTGCCAGCAGTTCCCCGGGACAGGGGATGGGAGCTAACTATGGCTACACCTTC.

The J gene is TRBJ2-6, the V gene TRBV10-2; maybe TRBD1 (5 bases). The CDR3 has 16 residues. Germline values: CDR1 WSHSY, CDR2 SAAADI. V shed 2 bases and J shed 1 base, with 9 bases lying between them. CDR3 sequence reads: CASSETRQSGANVLTF. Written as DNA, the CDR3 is TGCGCCAGCAGTGAGACGAGACAGTCTGGGGCCAACGTCCTGACTTTC.

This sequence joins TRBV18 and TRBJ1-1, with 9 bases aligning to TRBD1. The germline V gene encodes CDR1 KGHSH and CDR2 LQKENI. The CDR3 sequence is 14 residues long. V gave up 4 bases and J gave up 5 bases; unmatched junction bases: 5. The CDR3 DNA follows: TGTGCCAGCTCACGACCGACAGGGGGGACTGAAGCTTTCTTT. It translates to CASSRPTGGTEAFF.

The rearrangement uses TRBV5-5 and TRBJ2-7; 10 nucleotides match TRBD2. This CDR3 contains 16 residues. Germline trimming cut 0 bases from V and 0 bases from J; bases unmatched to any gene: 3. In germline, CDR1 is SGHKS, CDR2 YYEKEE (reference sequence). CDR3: CASSLASSGSSYEQYF. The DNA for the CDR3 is TGTGCCAGCAGCTTGGCCTCTAGCGGGAGCTCCTACGAGCAGTACTTC. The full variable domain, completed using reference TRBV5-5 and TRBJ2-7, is DAGVTQSPTHLIKTRGQQVTLRCSPISGHKSVSWYQQVLGQGPQFIFQYYEKEERGRGNFPDRFSARQFPNYSSELNVNALLLGDSALYLCASSLASSGSSYEQYFGPGTRLTVT.

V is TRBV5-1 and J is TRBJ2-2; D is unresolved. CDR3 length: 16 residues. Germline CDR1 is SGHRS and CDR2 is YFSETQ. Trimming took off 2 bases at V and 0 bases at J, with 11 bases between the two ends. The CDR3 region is CASSLPTGSNTGELFF. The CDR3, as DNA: TGCGCCAGCAGCTTACCGACGGGTTCGAACACCGGGGAGCTGTTTTTT.

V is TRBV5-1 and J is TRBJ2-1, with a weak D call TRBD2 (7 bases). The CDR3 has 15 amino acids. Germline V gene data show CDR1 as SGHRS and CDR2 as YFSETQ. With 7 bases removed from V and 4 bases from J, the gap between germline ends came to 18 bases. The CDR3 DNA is TGCGCCAGCCGTTGGGGGGGGGCAATGTACAATGAGCAGTTCTTC. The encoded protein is CASRWGGAMYNEQFF.

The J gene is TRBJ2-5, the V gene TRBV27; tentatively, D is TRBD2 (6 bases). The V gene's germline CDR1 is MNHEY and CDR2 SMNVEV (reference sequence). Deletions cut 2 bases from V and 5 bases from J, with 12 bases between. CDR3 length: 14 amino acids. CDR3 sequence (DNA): TGTGCCAGCAGTTTAGGAGGGAGCGGTGAGACCCAGTACTTC. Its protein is CASSLGGSGETQYF.